What follows are 29 T cell receptor beta chains derived from one specimen sequenced in a study of shared clonotypes between healthy human individuals. TCRdb's table, derived via immunoSEQ multiplex PCR, lists solely in-frame clones and lacks some. The sample carries more than 450,000 clones, 79% recorded once. The sequenced material came from PBMCs. Source of these receptors: a woman in her thirties or forties in good health. Some clones in this sample may be carry-over from other donors' samples.

This chain links TRBV28 with TRBJ1-5, with 11 bases lining up with TRBD1. Germline V lookup: CDR1 MDHEN, CDR2 SYDVKM. Germline trimming cut 4 bases from V and 6 bases from J; bases unmatched to any gene: 8. The CDR3 loop spans 16 amino acids. CDR3 nucleotide sequence: TGTGCCAGCAGTTCGGGGACAGGGGGAGCTGGTCAGCCCCAGCATTTT. It yields the protein CASSSGTGGAGQPQHF.

The chain is built from TRBV7-3 and TRBJ2-7; tentatively, D is TRBD1 (6 bases). With 4 bases removed from V and 2 bases from J, the gap between germline ends came to 12 bases. CDR1 is SGHTA and CDR2 is FQGTGA in the germline V gene. CDR3 length: 14 residues. The CDR3 sequence: CASSYRPGAYEQYF. DNA for the CDR3: TGTGCCAGCAGCTACCGGCCAGGGGCCTACGAGCAGTACTTC. Variable domain in full (rest from reference TRBV7-3 and TRBJ2-7): GAGVSQTPSNKVTEKGKYVELRCDPISGHTALYWYRQSLGQGPEFLIYFQGTGAADDSGLPNDRFFAVRPEGSVSTLKIQRTERGDSAVYLCASSYRPGAYEQYFGPGTRLTVT.

This clone was detected only once. The chain carries TRBV6-1 and TRBJ2-7; 12 bases align to TRBD1. The CDR3 loop spans 15 amino acids. Germline trimming cut 6 bases from V and 7 bases from J; bases unmatched to any gene: 10. Germline CDR1 MNHNS, CDR2 SASEGT. Written as DNA, the CDR3 is TGTGCCAGCAGACAACCGGGACAGGGGGCCGGGGAGCAGTACTTC. This codes for CASRQPGQGAGEQYF.

The gene calls are TRBV7-9 and TRBJ1-6; D not certain. Germline assignment: CDR1 SEHNR and CDR2 FQNEAQ (reference sequence). The V end lost 3 bases, the J end lost 9 bases, and 6 bases lay between the germline ends. The CDR3 runs 12 residues. The CDR3 is CASSLSGSPLHF. The CDR3 region has the DNA TGTGCCAGCAGCTTGTCTGGTTCACCCCTCCACTTT.

This clone was seen a handful of times. The rearrangement uses TRBV7-8 and TRBJ2-3, with 7 bases aligning to TRBD2. The CDR3 is 15 residues long. CDR1 and CDR2 (germline): SGHVS, FQNEAQ. J gave up 4 bases and V 3 bases, and 7 bases lay outside the gene matches. CDR3 sequence (DNA): TGTGCCAGCAGCTTTTGGGGGGGTTCTCCAGATACGCAGTATTTT. As protein: CASSFWGGSPDTQYF.

The chain is built from TRBV5-4 and TRBJ2-3; TRBD2 matches 7 bases. There are 16 residues in the CDR3. The junction had 10 bases not matched to a gene; V was cut back by 1 base and J by 5 bases. In germline, CDR1 is SGHNT, CDR2 YYREEE (reference sequence). This CDR3 reads CASSLPLAAVGDTQYF. The CDR3 DNA follows: TGTGCCAGCAGCTTGCCCCTAGCGGCCGTCGGAGATACGCAGTATTTT.

The rearrangement uses TRBV9 and TRBJ2-3; tentative D call: TRBD1 (5 bases). This CDR3 has 14 amino acids. Trimming pared 3 bases from V and 2 bases from J, leaving 10 bases between. Germline loops: CDR1 SGDLS, CDR2 YYNGEE. In DNA form, the CDR3 reads TGTGCCAGCAGCGCACAGGCGTACACAGATACGCAGTATTTT. The encoded protein is CASSAQAYTDTQYF.

This chain uses TRBV28 with TRBJ2-1, with 10 bases identical to TRBD2. Germline loops: CDR1 MDHEN, CDR2 SYDVKM. Trimming took 7 bases from V and 5 from J; bases not matched to a gene: 14. The CDR3 sequence is 17 residues long. The CDR3 reads CASIPGPGLALNNEQFF. CDR3 sequence (DNA): TGTGCCAGCATCCCAGGTCCGGGACTAGCGCTTAACAATGAGCAGTTCTTC.

CDR3 nucleotide sequence: TGTGCCAGCAGCCCCCCGGGAGCTAGCGCCTACGAGCAGTACTTC. Protein sequence: CASSPPGASAYEQYF. The J gene is TRBJ2-7, the V gene TRBV11-2; TRBD2 might be the D (6 bases). The CDR3 contains 15 residues. Trimming took off 5 bases at V and 2 bases at J, with 16 bases between the two ends. Germline V CDR1 and CDR2: SGHAT, FQNNGV.

The CDR3 loop reads CASRSPTQNPDTQYF. CDR3 nucleotides: TGTGCCAGCAGATCCCCCACCCAGAACCCAGATACGCAGTATTTT. This chain uses TRBV7-8 with TRBJ2-3, with D unresolved. Germline V lookup: CDR1 SGHVS, CDR2 FQNEAQ. V was pared by 6 bases and J by 4 bases, with 17 bases between. The length of the CDR3 is 15 residues.

This clone occurred a few times. The V and J genes are TRBV27 and TRBJ2-2; D not certain. CDR1 and CDR2 from the germline V gene are MNHEY and SMNVEV (reference sequence). Trimming removed 1 base at V and 6 bases at J, with 3 bases between. The CDR3 contains 12 residues. CDR3 amino acids: CASSLYPGELFF. CDR3 bases: TGTGCCAGCAGTTTATACCCCGGGGAGCTGTTTTTT.

The rearrangement links TRBV6-5 to TRBJ2-7; D may be TRBD1 (5 bases). The CDR3 consists of 15 residues. Trimming took off 6 bases at V and 0 bases at J, with 15 bases between the two ends. Germline CDR1 MNHEY, CDR2 SVGAGI. CDR3 nucleotides: TGTGCCAGCAGCACCCGTACAGGTGGCTCCTACGAGCAGTACTTC. Encoded protein: CASSTRTGGSYEQYF.

This chain's CDR3 is CAWTDSASTDTQYF. In DNA, the CDR3 is TGTGCCTGGACTGACAGCGCTAGCACAGATACGCAGTATTTT. V gene TRBV30 combines with J gene TRBJ2-3; maybe TRBD1 (5 bases). Trimming took off 4 bases at V and 0 bases at J, with 11 bases between the two ends. The CDR3 contains 14 residues. Germline V gene sequence: CDR1 GTSNPN, CDR2 SVGIG (reference sequence).

The chain employs TRBV7-9 and TRBJ2-7; the D is unclear. V lost 2 bases to trimming and J lost 2 bases, with 10 bases between them. The germline gives CDR1 SEHNR, CDR2 FQNEAQ (reference sequence). This CDR3 region has 14 residues. DNA for the CDR3: TGTGCCAGCAGCTTAAACCCTAGTACCTACGAGCAGTACTTC. Residues: CASSLNPSTYEQYF.

This clone was observed a few times. The chain carries TRBV6-6 and TRBJ1-5; D is perhaps TRBD1 (5 bases). The CDR3 loop spans 11 amino acids. Germline assignment: CDR1 MNHNY and CDR2 SVGAGI (reference sequence). V dropped 10 bases and J dropped 7 bases, with 11 bases sitting between them. Here the CDR3 DNA reads TGTGCCACGTCGGAGGGGCAGCCCCAGCATTTT. Amino acids: CATSEGQPQHF.

V usage is TRBV5-1 and J usage is TRBJ2-3, with D unclear. Germline CDR1 and CDR2: SGHRS and YFSETQ. The germline V and J ends were trimmed by 0 bases and 2 bases, with 13 bases remaining between them. The CDR3 is 16 residues long. The DNA for the CDR3 is TGCGCCAGCAGCTTGGCCTATTCGTCAGTCACAGATACGCAGTATTTT. It specifies CASSLAYSSVTDTQYF.

CDR3 sequence: CASSYSNGNTIYF. In nucleotides, the CDR3 is TGTGCCAGCAGTTACTCAAACGGAAACACCATATATTTT. The genes are TRBV6-5 and TRBJ1-3; D remains ambiguous. This CDR3 is 13 amino acids long. Germline CDR1 reads MNHEY; CDR2 reads SVGAGI. V was pared by 0 bases and J by 4 bases, with 4 bases between.

The chain joins TRBV6-1 to TRBJ2-7; TRBD1 aligns across 8 bases. The V gene end was trimmed by 3 bases and the J gene end by 4 bases; junction bases not matched to a gene: 14. The CDR3 covers 17 residues. Germline V lookup: CDR1 MNHNS, CDR2 SASEGT. CDR3 nucleotide sequence: TGTGCCAGCAGTGAGGCCCCCCTCCACCAGGGGGCGTACGAGCAGTACTTC. This codes for CASSEAPLHQGAYEQYF.

This chain joins TRBV5-4 and TRBJ2-5, with TRBD2 identical over 9 bases. The DNA end is more similar to TRBJ2-7, so the J call may be wrong. The V gene's germline CDR1 is SGHNT and CDR2 YYREEE (reference sequence). The CDR3 consists of 18 residues. The CDR3 bases are TGTGCCAGCAGCTTGTGGGCCCCCGGGACTAGCCGGGGCTACGAGCAGTACTTC. Translating gives CASSLWAPGTSRGYEQYF.

This chain links TRBV6-5 with TRBJ1-2; D is possibly TRBD1 (6 bases). This CDR3 region has 15 residues. Germline-derived CDR1 and CDR2 are MNHEY and SVGAGI. Trimming removed 0 bases at V and 4 bases at J, with 12 bases between. The CDR3 protein is CASSYSEQGTYGYTF. The CDR3 nucleotides read TGTGCCAGCAGTTACTCGGAGCAGGGGACCTATGGCTACACCTTC.

This clone was seen a single time. V is TRBV18 and J is TRBJ2-1; 9 bases are shared with TRBD2. This CDR3 is 15 amino acids long. Per germline, CDR1 KGHSH and CDR2 LQKENI. Trimming removed 1 base from V and 6 bases from J; junction bases left unmatched: 4. CDR3: CASSPLSGRINEQFF. In DNA, the CDR3 is TGTGCCAGCTCACCACTTAGCGGGAGAATCAATGAGCAGTTCTTC.

V gene TRBV27 combines with J gene TRBJ2-1; D may be TRBD1 (6 bases). Trimming pared 6 bases from V and 9 bases from J, leaving 18 bases between. This CDR3 is 14 amino acids long. Germline loops: CDR1 MNHEY, CDR2 SMNVEV (reference sequence). CDR3 bases: TGTGCCAGCAGGCCTCTTACAGGGAAAGGTGAGCAGTTCTTC. Translating it yields CASRPLTGKGEQFF.

This sequence joins TRBV6-1 and TRBJ1-1; D is possibly TRBD1 (6 bases). Germline V gene lookup returns CDR1 MNHNS and CDR2 SASEGT. The CDR3 is 14 amino acids. V lost 1 base, J lost 6 bases, and 12 bases lay in between. CDR3 loop: CASSEVWGQAEAFF. The CDR3, as DNA: TGTGCCAGCAGTGAAGTGTGGGGGCAGGCTGAAGCTTTCTTT.

V gene TRBV11-2 combines with J gene TRBJ1-2; 7 bases are a match to TRBD1. V was clipped by 5 bases and J by 5 bases; unmatched bases: 2. Germline assignment: CDR1 SGHAT and CDR2 FQNNGV. The CDR3 has 12 residues. Here the CDR3 reads CASSPRGYGYTF. The CDR3 DNA reads as TGTGCCAGCAGCCCCAGGGGGTATGGCTACACCTTC.

The chain joins TRBV30 to TRBJ1-2; D ambiguous. The V and J ends lost 0 bases and 8 bases respectively, with 10 bases between them. The CDR3 has 12 residues. Germline V lookup: CDR1 GTSNPN, CDR2 SVGIG (reference sequence). CDR3 residues: CAWSVWGGGYTF. CDR3 nucleotides: TGTGCCTGGAGTGTTTGGGGAGGGGGCTACACCTTC.

The chain uses TRBV18 and TRBJ2-3; 9 nucleotides match TRBD2. The junction had 8 bases not matched to a gene; V was cut back by 4 bases and J by 0 bases. Germline loops: CDR1 KGHSH, CDR2 LQKENI. This CDR3 is 17 amino acids long. Here the CDR3 DNA reads TGTGCCAGCTCACGGGCTAGCGGGATTTCTAGCACAGATACGCAGTATTTT. Encoded protein: CASSRASGISSTDTQYF.

Of note for this clone: This sample includes further DNA sequences coding for the same CDR3. This rearrangement joins TRBV18 to TRBJ2-5, with 11 bases identical to TRBD1. V was clipped by 2 bases and J by 5 bases; unmatched bases: 4. Germline CDR1 and CDR2: KGHSH and LQKENI. The CDR3 is 15 residues long. CDR3 sequence: CASSPRTGGAETQYF. Written as DNA, the CDR3 is TGTGCCAGCTCACCAAGGACAGGGGGCGCGGAGACCCAGTACTTC. The whole variable domain, filled in from reference TRBV18 and TRBJ2-5, reads NAGVMQNPRHLVRRRGQEARLRCSPMKGHSHVYWYRQLPEEGLKFMVYLQKENIIDESGMPKERFSAEFPKEGPSILRIQQVVRGDSAAYFCASSPRTGGAETQYFGPGTRLLVL.

At least ten counts were recorded for this clone. This chain uses TRBV30 with TRBJ1-2, with TRBD1 as a possible D gene (6 bases). Looked up from germline, CDR1 is GTSNPN and CDR2 is SVGIG (reference sequence). V dropped 2 bases and J dropped 6 bases, with 13 bases sitting between them. The CDR3 totals 13 residues. The CDR3 reads CAWSPRGTDGYTF. DNA of the CDR3: TGTGCCTGGAGTCCCAGGGGAACGGATGGCTACACCTTC.

This clone appeared once. The V and J genes are TRBV28 and TRBJ2-4; D uncertain. V lost 4 bases and J 1 base, leaving 14 bases between the germline ends. Per the germline V gene, CDR1 is MDHEN and CDR2 is SYDVKM. The CDR3 loop spans 16 amino acids. CDR3 nucleotide sequence: TGTGCCAGCAGTTCCGCATCGACCGATGCCAAAAACATTCAGTACTTC. Protein: CASSSASTDAKNIQYF.